This passage covers 29 T cell receptor beta chains from one sample sequenced in a study of cytomegalovirus exposure and HLA in healthy donors. Vbeta (60) and Jbeta (13) primers were used in the PCR. Clones were read by immunoSEQ multiplex PCR, and TCRdb kept only the in-frame ones, dropping some. The specimen's table records about 34,000 clones. The source material was PBMCs. These receptors originate from a woman in her thirties or forties in good health and CMV-seropositive.

The chain has TRBV7-9 and TRBJ1-4; possibly TRBD1 for D (6 bases). The V end lost 5 bases, the J end lost 1 base, and 17 bases lay between the germline ends. This CDR3 region has 17 residues. Germline CDR1 reads SEHNR; CDR2 reads FQNEAQ (reference sequence). CDR3 DNA: TGTGCCAGCAGCGTAAAGACAGGCCCCGTAACTAATGAAAAACTGTTTTTT. Translating it yields CASSVKTGPVTNEKLFF. The variable domain in full, with the rest retrieved from reference TRBV7-9 and TRBJ1-4, is DTGVSQNPRHKITKRGQNVTFRCDPISEHNRLYWYRQTLGQGPEFLTYFQNEAQLEKSRLLSDRFSAERPKGSFSTLEIQRTEQGDSAMYLCASSVKTGPVTNEKLFFGSGTQLSVL.

V is TRBV29-1 and J is TRBJ2-3, with TRBD1 identical over 7 bases. CDR3 size: 14 residues. CDR1 and CDR2 from the germline V gene are SQVTM and ANQGSEA. With 6 bases clipped from V and 7 bases from J, the junction kept 13 bases outside the gene matches. The CDR3, as DNA: TGCAGCGTACGCTTTGACAGGGAGCCAAATACGCAGTATTTT. It specifies CSVRFDREPNTQYF.

The V call is TRBV25-1, the J call TRBJ1-1; D is undetermined. Deletions cut 11 bases from V and 2 bases from J, with 12 bases between. CDR3 size: 12 residues. The V gene's germline CDR1 is MGHDK and CDR2 SYGVNS. The CDR3 nucleotides read TGTGCCGCAACCCGGGGTAACACTGAAGCTTTCTTT. Protein product: CAATRGNTEAFF.

This rearrangement joins TRBV7-2 to TRBJ2-7, with D perhaps TRBD2 (6 bases). Trimming removed 1 base from V and 7 bases from J, with 14 bases in between. Germline lookup yields CDR1 SGHTA and CDR2 FQGNSA. The CDR3 spans 14 residues. CDR3 nucleotide sequence: TGTGCCAGCAGCTTAGTTTCTTCGGGGGAGGAGCAGTACTTC. It is translated as CASSLVSSGEEQYF.

The genes are TRBV6-5 and TRBJ2-5; 8 nucleotides match TRBD2. Per germline, CDR1 MNHEY and CDR2 SVGAGI. J lost 5 bases, V lost 8 bases, and 10 bases had no gene match. CDR3 length equals 14 residues. This chain's CDR3 is CASGGAGVRETQYF. Written as DNA, the CDR3 is TGTGCCAGCGGAGGAGCGGGAGTCCGGGAGACCCAGTACTTC.

The gene calls are TRBV15 and TRBJ1-3; a possible D gene is TRBD1 (6 bases). There are 15 residues in the CDR3. Germline CDR1 and CDR2: LNHNV and YYDKDF (reference sequence). V was trimmed by 0 bases and J by 4 bases, leaving 10 bases between them. CDR3 in DNA: TGTGCCACCAGCAGAGATCGCACAGGGGGAAACACCATATATTTT. Residues: CATSRDRTGGNTIYF.

The genes are TRBV10-1 and TRBJ2-7, with TRBD1 matching over 8 bases. Germline CDR1 is WNHNN and CDR2 is SYGVQD (reference sequence). The CDR3 runs 15 residues. The V gene end was trimmed by 5 bases and the J gene end by 3 bases; junction bases not matched to a gene: 9. The CDR3 spells CASSFGQGGIYEQYF. The CDR3 nucleotides read TGCGCCAGCAGTTTCGGACAGGGAGGAATCTACGAGCAGTACTTC.

The chain joins TRBV6-5 to TRBJ1-2; D not resolved. Looked up from germline, CDR1 is MNHEY and CDR2 is SVGAGI. The CDR3 loop spans 12 amino acids. V dropped 8 bases and J dropped 4 bases, with 11 bases sitting between them. CDR3: CASSETAYGYTF. CDR3 DNA sequence: TGTGCCAGCTCAGAAACAGCCTATGGCTACACCTTC.

This chain uses TRBV7-8 with TRBJ1-3, with a possible D match to TRBD1 (5 bases). CDR3 size: 15 residues. Between the trimmed V and J ends, which lost 2 bases and 1 base, there was a span of 9 bases. Germline CDR1 and CDR2: SGHVS and FQNEAQ. The CDR3 bases are TGTGCCAGCAGCTTACAGGGCCTTTCTGGAAACACCATATATTTT. The encoded protein is CASSLQGLSGNTIYF. Drawing the rest from reference TRBV7-8 and TRBJ1-3, the complete variable domain is GAGVSQSPRYKVAKRGQDVALRCDPISGHVSLFWYQQALGQGPEFLTYFQNEAQLDKSGLPSDRFFAERPEGSVSTLKIQRTQQEDSAVYLCASSLQGLSGNTIYFGEGSWLTVV.

The genes are TRBV6-1 and TRBJ2-3, with 10 bases that match TRBD2. This CDR3 has 16 residues. Germline CDR1 MNHNS, CDR2 SASEGT. J lost 3 bases, V lost 3 bases, and 6 bases had no gene match. CDR3 loop: CASSEPSGGGTDTQYF. The CDR3 nucleotides are TGTGCCAGCAGTGAGCCTAGCGGGGGAGGGACAGATACGCAGTATTTT.

J is TRBJ2-1 and V is TRBV5-1, with TRBD1 matching over 7 bases. The germline V gene has CDR1 SGHRS and CDR2 YFSETQ. This CDR3 contains 15 residues. V trimming: 4 bases; J trimming: 5 bases; junction bases outside the gene matches: 9. CDR3 in amino acids: CASSLTGDEDNEQFF. The CDR3 bases are TGCGCCAGCAGCCTTACAGGGGATGAGGACAATGAGCAGTTCTTC. The full variable domain, rest sourced from reference TRBV5-1 and TRBJ2-1, is KAGVTQTPRYLIKTRGQQVTLSCSPISGHRSVSWYQQTPGQGLQFLFEYFSETQRNKGNFPGRFSGRQFSNSRSEMNVSTLELGDSALYLCASSLTGDEDNEQFFGPGTRLTVL.

This rearrangement joins TRBV6-5 to TRBJ2-5, with TRBD1 matching over 7 bases. V lost 2 bases, J lost 2 bases, and 5 bases stayed unmatched. The germline V gene has CDR1 MNHEY and CDR2 SVGAGI. The CDR3 is 15 residues long. The CDR3 here is CASSYPGTAQETQYF. The CDR3, as DNA: TGTGCCAGCAGTTACCCCGGGACAGCTCAAGAGACCCAGTACTTC.

J is TRBJ2-7 and V is TRBV7-2, with 8 nucleotides matching TRBD1. The germline gives CDR1 SGHTA, CDR2 FQGNSA. The CDR3 covers 15 residues. The V gene end was trimmed by 0 bases and the J gene end by 0 bases; junction bases not matched to a gene: 1. The CDR3 DNA is TGTGCCAGCAGCTTAGCGGGACAGGCCTCCTACGAGCAGTACTTC. It encodes CASSLAGQASYEQYF.

V gene TRBV4-2 combines with J gene TRBJ2-1, with D uncertain. CDR3 length: 11 amino acids. Trimming removed 4 bases from V and 5 bases from J, with 3 bases in between. In germline, CDR1 is LGHNA, CDR2 YNFKEQ. The CDR3 DNA follows: TGTGCCAGCAGCCTCAACAATGAGCAGTTCTTC. Its translation is CASSLNNEQFF.

The J gene is TRBJ1-5, the V gene TRBV25-1, with a tentative D call TRBD1 (6 bases). From germline, CDR1 is MGHDK and CDR2 SYGVNS. V lost 1 base, J lost 4 bases, and 8 bases lay in between. The CDR3 runs to 14 residues. This CDR3 is CASSEWDNNQPQHF. CDR3 nucleotide sequence: TGTGCCAGCAGTGAATGGGACAATAATCAGCCCCAGCATTTT.

The V call is TRBV11-3, the J call TRBJ2-1, with TRBD2 matching over 7 bases. The germline CDR1 and CDR2 sequences are SGHNT and YENEEA. V was pared by 5 bases and J by 9 bases, with 10 bases of the junction left unmatched. This CDR3 is 14 amino acids long. The DNA for the CDR3 is TGTGCCAGCAGCCTTGGGGCGGGAGAGGGTGAGCAGTTCTTC. This codes for CASSLGAGEGEQFF.

This chain links TRBV7-9 with TRBJ1-3; 7 positions match TRBD1. This CDR3 spans 15 amino acids. Trimming cost V 3 bases and J 3 bases; bases outside gene matches: 5. CDR1 and CDR2 (germline): SEHNR, FQNEAQ (reference sequence). This CDR3 reads CASSFFSGGGNTIYF. In DNA form, the CDR3 reads TGTGCCAGCAGCTTTTTTTCAGGGGGTGGAAACACCATATATTTT. Full variable domain (remainder filled in from reference TRBV7-9 and TRBJ1-3): DTGVSQNPRHKITKRGQNVTFRCDPISEHNRLYWYRQTLGQGPEFLTYFQNEAQLEKSRLLSDRFSAERPKGSFSTLEIQRTEQGDSAMYLCASSFFSGGGNTIYFGEGSWLTVV.

J is TRBJ2-7 and V is TRBV9, with D perhaps TRBD2 (5 bases). Trimming stripped 1 base from V and 3 bases from J, with 17 bases between. There are 16 residues in the CDR3. Germline V gene data show CDR1 as SGDLS and CDR2 as YYNGEE. The CDR3 protein is CASSVSRISAGYEQYF. CDR3 DNA: TGTGCCAGCAGCGTATCCCGGATTAGCGCGGGCTACGAGCAGTACTTC.

This chain joins TRBV27 and TRBJ1-2, with D perhaps matching TRBD1 (5 bases). Germline CDR1 reads MNHEY; CDR2 reads SMNVEV (reference sequence). This CDR3 has 13 amino acids. The ends were cut back, 3 bases at V and 8 bases at J, with 13 bases in the middle. This chain's CDR3 is CASSFGGRGGYTF. DNA for the CDR3: TGTGCCAGCAGTTTCGGGGGACGGGGAGGCTACACCTTC.

This chain uses TRBV11-2 with TRBJ2-1, with D possibly matching TRBD1 (5 bases). The germline CDR1 and CDR2 sequences are SGHAT and FQNNGV. The CDR3 extends over 15 amino acids. V gave up 1 base and J gave up 11 bases, with 18 bases separating them. CDR3 DNA: TGTGCCAGCAGCTTAGGGGGTAGGGCCAGGGAAAAGCAGTTCTTC. It yields the protein CASSLGGRAREKQFF.

The V and J genes are TRBV2 and TRBJ2-5; D is undetermined. Trimming removed 6 bases from V and 3 bases from J, with 11 bases in between. The CDR3 length is 13 residues. Germline lookup yields CDR1 SNHLY and CDR2 FYNNEI. CDR3 in amino acids: CASRLDIEETQYF. Written as DNA, the CDR3 is TGTGCCAGCAGGCTTGACATTGAAGAGACCCAGTACTTC.

The chain is built from TRBV7-9 and TRBJ2-5; 8 nucleotides align to TRBD1. Germline trimming cut 5 bases from V and 1 base from J; bases unmatched to any gene: 9. Germline V gene data show CDR1 as SEHNR and CDR2 as FQNEAQ (reference sequence). The CDR3 extends over 16 amino acids. This chain's CDR3 is CASSPRGQAVQETQYF. CDR3 DNA sequence: TGTGCCAGCAGCCCGCGGGGACAGGCGGTCCAAGAGACCCAGTACTTC.

V gene TRBV19 combines with J gene TRBJ2-7, with D possibly TRBD1 on 6 matching bases. V lost 1 base and J 4 bases, leaving 11 bases between the germline ends. Germline V gene data show CDR1 as LNHDA and CDR2 as SQIVND (reference sequence). The CDR3 is made up of 14 amino acids. CDR3 bases: TGTGCCAGTAGTATAGCCTCTACAGGGTACGAGCAGTACTTC. Residues: CASSIASTGYEQYF.

This chain connects TRBV7-9 to TRBJ1-2, with 8 bases aligning to TRBD1. CDR1 and CDR2 from the germline V gene are SEHNR and FQNEAQ (reference sequence). The CDR3 length is 14 residues. V trimming: 3 bases; J trimming: 6 bases; junction bases outside the gene matches: 6. CDR3 in DNA: TGTGCCAGCAGCTTCGGGCAGGGGGCCGATGGCTACACCTTC. It encodes CASSFGQGADGYTF.

The chain carries TRBV30 and TRBJ1-2; the match to TRBD1 covers 8 bases. V lost 4 bases to trimming and J lost 4 bases; unmatched junction nucleotides: 5. CDR3 length: 13 amino acids. Germline V gene sequence: CDR1 GTSNPN, CDR2 SVGIG (reference sequence). The CDR3 region has the DNA TGTGCCTGGACGGGACAGGTCATCTATGGCTACACCTTC. As protein: CAWTGQVIYGYTF.

The chain joins TRBV4-1 to TRBJ2-1; TRBD2 matches 8 bases. The CDR3 is 15 residues long. CDR1 is MGHRA and CDR2 is YSYEKL in the germline V gene. V lost 4 bases to trimming and J lost 9 bases; unmatched junction nucleotides: 11. The CDR3 is CASSLRSGGDSEQFF. In DNA form, the CDR3 reads TGCGCCAGCAGCCTCAGAAGCGGGGGTGATTCTGAGCAGTTCTTC.

The chain couples TRBV6-5 to TRBJ2-7; TRBD1 agrees at 10 bases. Germline V gene sequence: CDR1 MNHEY, CDR2 SVGAGI. The CDR3 loop spans 16 amino acids. V was clipped by 4 bases and J by 0 bases; unmatched bases: 6. The CDR3 sequence is CASSSIGQGDSYEQYF. The DNA of the CDR3 is TGTGCCAGCAGTTCCATTGGACAGGGGGACTCCTACGAGCAGTACTTC.

V is TRBV5-1 and J is TRBJ1-3, with D hard to call. The CDR3 runs 16 residues. Trimming cost V 4 bases and J 0 bases, with 14 bases left between them. From germline, CDR1 is SGHRS and CDR2 YFSETQ. The CDR3 DNA reads as TGCGCCAGCAGCCCCAGCAGCGTATTCTCTGGAAACACCATATATTTT. Its translation is CASSPSSVFSGNTIYF.

The V call is TRBV18, the J call TRBJ2-1; no firm D call. CDR3 length: 14 residues. Germline V gene lookup returns CDR1 KGHSH and CDR2 LQKENI. V lost 0 bases and J lost 0, with 3 bases in between. The CDR3 is CASSPPLSYNEQFF. The CDR3 DNA reads TGTGCCAGCTCACCACCCCTCTCCTACAATGAGCAGTTCTTC.